This T cell receptor (beta chain) was documented in a study of OX40 agonist ivuxolimab in advanced cancers. Findings of the study overall: CD4+ T cells averaged fewer expanded clones than CD8+ T cells.

Some clones are missing from TCRdb's copy, which holds only in-frame ones; the method was immunoSEQ multiplex PCR. Of 30,000 to 40,000 clones listed, around 89% are singletons. Comment on this clone: Antigen: not known.

CDR3 length: 12 residues. Trimming shortened V by 5 bases and J by 10 bases, and 12 bases separated the two germline ends. CDR1 is MNHEY, CDR2 SMNVEV, per germline (reference sequence). At cycle 4 day 1, cycle 7 day 1, and baseline, blood was sampled. The TCR comes from an adult with an advanced solid tumor such as melanoma, head and neck, liver or kidney cancer. The sequences come from CD4+ or CD8+ T cells sorted from blood, collected in a trial of the OX40 agonist ivuxolimab. The chain employs TRBV27 and TRBJ2-1, with D maybe TRBD1 (5 bases). The CDR3 DNA reads TGTGCCAGCAGTAAAGGGGTCGGGGAGCAGTTCTTC. Its translation is CASSKGVGEQFF.